Listed below are T cell receptor beta chains from one sample, sequenced in a study of T cells in narcolepsy. The protocol was immunoSEQ multiplex PCR, while the TCRdb copy is restricted to in-frame clones and leaves out a portion. The sample shows some 37,000 clones, 70% to 85% of them seen only once. Sequencing was done on a sample of CD45RA- memory CD4+ T cells from PBMCs. These TCRs come from a human donor with narcolepsy. CDR3s include the opening cysteine and the closing phenylalanine or tryptophan. D genes are given only for firm matches. Rows give clone size only sometimes, using once, few, many, or a class for an expanded clone.

>TRBJ2-5|NA|TRBV7-3|few
TGTGCCAGCAGCTCCGGACTAGGGGGGACAGAGACCCAGTACTTC
CASSSGLGGTETQYF
>TRBJ2-2|NA|TRBV9|NA
TGTGCCAGCAGCGCCGGGACTGCGGGGACCGGGGAGCTGTTTTTT
CASSAGTAGTGELFF
>TRBJ1-2|TRBD1|TRBV27|NA
TGTGCCAGCAGTTTACGCAGGGGGTATGGCTACACCTTC
CASSLRRGYGYTF
>TRBJ1-3|NA|TRBV28|NA
TGTGCCAGCAGTTCCGGCAGTACCTCTGGAAACACCATATATTTT
CASSSGSTSGNTIYF
>TRBJ1-1|NA|TRBV6-5|NA
TGTGCCAGCAGGGGTGGGGTTGCCATTGAAGCTTTCTTT
CASRGGVAIEAFF
>TRBJ2-7|TRBD2|TRBV2|NA
TGTGCCGGGACTAGGACGGCGACGGGGGAGCAGTACTTC
CAGTRTATGEQYF
>TRBJ2-7|TRBD1|TRBV18|few
TGTGCCAGCTCACGGGACAGGGGACTATACGAGCAGTACTTC
CASSRDRGLYEQYF
>TRBJ2-7|NA|TRBV5-1|NA
TGCGCCAGCAGCTTCGGGAGCTCCTACGAGCAGTACTTC
CASSFGSSYEQYF
>TRBJ1-2|TRBD1|TRBV5-4|NA
TGTGCCAGCGGACAAAAGACAGGGAGGAGGAACTATGGCTACACCTTC
CASGQKTGRRNYGYTF
>TRBJ1-6|NA|TRBV28|NA
TGTGCCACGCGGGTTTCAGAGCGTTCACCCCTCCACTTT
CATRVSERSPLHF
>TRBJ1-2|NA|TRBV28|NA
TGTGCCAGCAGTTTCGATCGGACGGGATCCTATGGCTACACCTTC
CASSFDRTGSYGYTF
>TRBJ1-6|TRBD1|TRBV18|NA
TGTGCCAGCTCACCCGGACAGGCCCCGGGACCCCTCCACTTT
CASSPGQAPGPLHF
>TRBJ2-1|TRBD2|TRBV13|NA
TGTGCCAGCAGCTCTATGCCGGGACTAGCGTCCAATGAGCAGTTCTTC
CASSSMPGLASNEQFF
>TRBJ2-7|TRBD1|TRBV7-2|NA
TGTGCCAGCAGCCCCACCCGGGACAGGGTCCAGTACTTC
CASSPTRDRVQYF
>TRBJ1-6|TRBD1|TRBV5-4|NA
TGTGCCAGCAGCCGACAGGGAAATAATTCACCCCTCCACTTT
CASSRQGNNSPLHF
>TRBJ1-2|TRBD1|TRBV18|NA
TGTGCCAGCTCACCGCCGGGACAGGGGGATAGGGGCTATGGCTACACCTTC
CASSPPGQGDRGYGYTF
>TRBJ1-2|NA|TRBV4-3|NA
TGCGCCAGCAGCCAAGATCGTCAGGATAACTATGGCTACACCTTC
CASSQDRQDNYGYTF
>TRBJ1-6|TRBD1|TRBV7-3|NA
TGTGCCAGCAGCCTAGGACAGGGTGGCAATTCACCCCTCCACTTC
CASSLGQGGNSPLHF
>TRBJ2-1|NA|TRBV29-1|NA
TGCAGCGTTGGGGACAGGGGCGAAAGCGGGGGGGCTGAAGAGCAGTTCTTC
CSVGDRGESGGAEEQFF
>TRBJ1-5|TRBD1|TRBV25-1|NA
TGTGCCAGCAGTGGGACAGGGGTTAGGCAGCCCCAGCATTTT
CASSGTGVRQPQHF
>TRBJ2-5|TRBD2|TRBV28|once
TGTGCCAGCAGTTTTCTCCGGACTAGCGGAATGGAGGAGACCCAGTACTTC
CASSFLRTSGMEETQYF
>TRBJ1-6|NA|TRBV2|NA
TGTGCCAGCAGAGGGAGCTCCTATAATTCACCCCTCCACTTT
CASRGSSYNSPLHF